The clone carrying this TCR beta chain was observed a handful of times. The antigen is unknown. The data were obtained in a study of cytomegalovirus exposure and HLA in healthy donors. Study conclusions and caveats: Researchers counted around 180 TCR beta chains as cytomegalovirus-associated. Researchers reported that a few CMV-associated chains were confirmed in vitro as CMV antigen-specific. Most subjects had HLA-A and HLA-B alleles reportedly predicted accurately by TCR beta sequences. Later on, an analysis showed TCR association rates differing by HLA locus, with DRB1 the most and HLA-C the fewest.

This PCR relied on a set of 60 Vbeta primers and 13 Jbeta primers. The method was immunoSEQ multiplex PCR; TCRdb's version includes in-frame clones alone and lacks a portion of them. The sample holds over 100,000 clones, roughly a tenth seen once. The sequenced material came from PBMCs. This receptor was identified in a man between 40 and 49 years old in good health and CMV-seropositive.

Here the CDR3 reads CASSQGYSGHNQPQHF. The CDR3 nucleotides are TGCGCCAGCAGCCAAGGGTACTCAGGGCACAATCAGCCCCAGCATTTT. The chain couples TRBV4-3 to TRBJ1-5; TRBD1 might be the D (5 bases). The germline V gene has CDR1 LGHNA and CDR2 YSLEER. The CDR3 length is 16 residues. Trimming removed 1 base at V and 3 bases at J, with 13 bases between.